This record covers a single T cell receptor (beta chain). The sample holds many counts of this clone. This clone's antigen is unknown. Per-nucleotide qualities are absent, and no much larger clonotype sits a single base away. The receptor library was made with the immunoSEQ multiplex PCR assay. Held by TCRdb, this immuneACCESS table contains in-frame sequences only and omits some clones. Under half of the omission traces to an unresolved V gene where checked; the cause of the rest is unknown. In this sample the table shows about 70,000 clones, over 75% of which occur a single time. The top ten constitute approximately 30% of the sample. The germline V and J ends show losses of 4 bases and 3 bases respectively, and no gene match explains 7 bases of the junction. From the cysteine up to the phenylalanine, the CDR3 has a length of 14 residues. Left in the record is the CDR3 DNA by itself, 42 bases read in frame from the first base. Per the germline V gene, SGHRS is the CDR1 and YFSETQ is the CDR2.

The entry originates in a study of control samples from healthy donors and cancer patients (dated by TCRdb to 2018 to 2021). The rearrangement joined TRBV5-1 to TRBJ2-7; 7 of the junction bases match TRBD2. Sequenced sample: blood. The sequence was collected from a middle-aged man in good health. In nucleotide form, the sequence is TGCGCCAGCAGCCGTTCTAGCGGAAACTACGAGCAGTACTTC. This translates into CASSRSSGNYEQYF.